The text below deals with one T cell receptor (beta chain). This clonotype was detected many times. Which antigen it targets is not known. Per-base quality was not reported, and no clone a single base away is much larger than it. Donors were 39 systemically healthy Caucasian individuals from Russia aged roughly 6 to 95 years. Around 10 milliliters of peripheral blood were drawn from each donor into EDTA-treated Vacutainer tubes. PBMCs were isolated by Ficoll-Paque density-gradient centrifugation, with at least 6.5 million obtained per sample. Trizol reagent was used to extract total RNA from PBMCs, with at least 5 micrograms per sample. For every donor, an aliquot of PBMCs went through flow cytometry to measure the percentages of naive CD45RAhigh/CD27high T cells. The record originates from a study of blood T cells in healthy people across ages (dated by TCRdb to between 2014 and 2016). Notes on the research overall: Template switching captured roughly one uniquely barcoded TCR beta cDNA molecule per two T cells in model experiments. The study analyzed two additional independent replicas of 1 million unique cDNA reads from the same blood draw for two donors, one aged 18 to 30 and one aged 80 or older. To track age-related changes in TCR beta repertoire diversity, the study relied on deep sequencing normalized with unique cDNA molecular identifiers. Donors were grouped into four age groups: young (average roughly 17 years), middle-aged (under 40), aged (62) and long-lived (just over 80).

The junction shows trimming of 5 bases on V and 5 bases on J, plus 9 bases between the germline ends. The CDR3 measures 12 amino acids from cysteine to phenylalanine. The sequence is cut down to CDR3 DNA, 36 bases in frame from base 1. The germline V gene yields KGHSH for CDR1 and LQKENI for CDR2. Study-wide findings and limitations: Compared with the aged group, more naive CD4+ T cells, fewer expanded clones and increased TCR diversity were shown by the long-lived group, suggesting age selection. Conclusive comparison of naive and antigen-experienced compartments was prevented by the profiling of bulk unsorted PBMCs. The CMV infection status of donors was not known, potentially confounding age-related changes in expanded clonotypes. The percentage of naive T cells measured by flow cytometry correlated strongly with observed TCR beta diversity. Estimates of total diversity based on one million sequenced T cells were regarded as lower bounds and as underestimates. As age increased, observed TCR beta diversity per million T cells dropped in a roughly linear way, and a significant reduction was already evident by age 40.

Library preparation employed 5' RACE. The reads were generated on an Illumina HiSeq 2500. The second PCR ran for roughly 6 to 11 cycles and used a J-beta primer mix along with a sample-barcoded 5' primer. A unique molecular identifier was introduced onto each TCR beta cDNA molecule by a template-switch 5' adaptor carrying 12 random nucleotides. Each sample yielded at least 2.5 million CDR3-containing paired-end reads. All of the RNA was converted into first-strand cDNA using the Mint cDNA synthesis kit, with a TRBC-specific oligonucleotide serving as the primer. Following uracil-DNA glycosylase treatment, all cDNA underwent a first 18-cycle PCR with the universal primers M1SS and BC2_uni_R. In the source study's methods: Normalization of each sample was performed by random selection of 1 million high-quality reads, each carrying a distinct molecular identifier. Instead of being binned into consensus sequences, reads that shared molecular identifiers were thrown out. CDR3 identification, clonotype clustering and error correction used MiTCR with a Q25 quality threshold and the strictest error-elimination algorithm. A nonparametric unseen species model with Euler transformation was used to estimate a lower bound on total TCR beta diversity. In-frame beta chains were kept once TCRdb had trimmed the public reads at Q25 with fastp and called clones with MiXCR. Each entry merges the rows of one CDR3 protein and shows their most common DNA and genes. The V and J calls and clone size come from TCRdb's table, not from the authors' own analysis. The table for this sample lists 750,000 to 1,000,000 distinct CDR3 sequences; approximately 32% of them were counted only once. Jointly, the top ten make up around 9.6% of the sample.

The sample also formed part of further work on T cells of mothers and their children. From that second study: The donors were nine systemically healthy Caucasian individuals, made up of three mothers and their six children. cDNA synthesis used all of the extracted RNA, with approximately 1.4 ug of RNA in each 15 ul reaction. In the second PCR, the M1S primer introduced both the sample barcodes and 2-4 random nucleotides. More than 8 million TCR beta CDR3 reads were obtained from each mother, and 2.5 million to 3.5 million reads were obtained from each child. TCR recombination output is similarly shaped by thymic selection in related and unrelated pairs, with a minor effect exerted by inherited differences. Normalized repertoire overlap in related mother-child pairs was always slightly higher than in unrelated mother-child pairs, but the difference was never significant. Persistent microchimeric T cell clones were not detected, at a sensitivity of around 99 clones per million clonotypes. The study used deep NGS to compare TCR beta repertoires of mothers and children, seeking features distinguishing related mother-child pairs from unrelated individuals. On average, the children were about 10 +/- 4 years old, while the mothers were about 37 +/- 4 years old. Libraries were sequenced on Illumina HiSeq 2000 with 100+100 nt paired-end reads after adapter ligation with NEBNext reagents. To avoid cross-contamination, the mother libraries and the child libraries were prepared a month apart and sequenced in separate runs. For each donor, between roughly 500,000 and 2,100,000 distinct TCR beta clonotypes were identified. Naive TCR beta clonotypes were estimated from low-frequency clonotypes matched to each donor's FACS-determined naive share, without sorting.

The chain links TRBV18 with TRBJ2-5; a tentative D match to TRBD1 spans 6 bases. This TCR was recovered from a woman in her forties in good health. Sample: blood. In nucleotides, the sequence is TGTGCCAGCTCAGCCAGGGGTGAGACCCAGTACTTC. It codes for CASSARGETQYF.